The entry that follows covers one T cell receptor (beta chain) sequence. The data stem from a study of blood T cell repertoires in COVID-19. The ends lost 4 bases at V and 5 bases at J; junction bases unmatched: 15. The CDR3 consists of 16 residues. Germline lookup yields CDR1 SQVTM and CDR2 ANQGSEA. Sequencing was performed with immunoSEQ multiplex PCR; in TCRdb, only in-frame clones are kept and a portion is missing. Of more than 300,000 clones in the sample, more than 75% were seen once. The sequence was collected from a woman in her late teens or twenties who had recovered from COVID-19. The sample comprised PBMCs or T cells enriched from blood (not recorded which). The rearrangement joins TRBV29-1 to TRBJ2-5; the match to TRBD1 covers 8 bases. The CDR3 here is CSVVGHRGLTWETQYF. CDR3 DNA sequence: TGCAGCGTTGTAGGTCACAGGGGGTTGACATGGGAGACCCAGTACTTC. Drawing the rest from reference TRBV29-1 and TRBJ2-5, the complete variable domain is SAVISQKPSRDICQRGTSLTIQCQVDSQVTMMFWYRQQPGQSLTLIATANQGSEATYESGFVIDKFPISRPNLTFSTLTVSNMSPEDSSIYLCSVVGHRGLTWETQYFGPGTRLLVL.